The 3 T cell receptor beta chains below come from one sample, sequenced in a study of vaccination and CD4 T cells after COVID-19. CD4+ T cells that had been cultured provided DNA sequenced with the Oncomine TCR Beta short-read assay. Each CDR3 protein gets one entry after TCRdb re-called the PCR reads with MiXCR. The top ten clones hold about 11% of a sample with about 12,000 distinct CDR3 sequences, about 74% of them seen once. The antigens for these receptors are not known. The treatment: approximately nine-day PBMC culture with coronavirus spike peptide pools or control peptides (ViraFEST assay). The sequenced sample was CD4+ T cells from blood, cultured in vitro. The receptor source for this set is a human donor who had recovered from COVID-19.

The rearrangement joins TRBV5-1 to TRBJ2-3; D perhaps matches TRBD2 (6 bases). Germline V gene data show CDR1 as SGHRS and CDR2 as YFSETQ. This CDR3 contains 16 residues. Trimming removed 0 bases at V and 0 bases at J, with 11 bases between. The CDR3 nucleotides are TGCGCCAGCAGCTTGGGAGTGGGAGGAAGCACAGATACGCAGTATTTT. Translated, it gives CASSLGVGGSTDTQYF.

This clonotype is labeled as medium-sized. V usage is TRBV28 and J usage is TRBJ2-3, with D uncertain. Trimming shortened V by 1 base and J by 7 bases, and 9 bases separated the two germline ends. From germline, CDR1 is MDHEN and CDR2 SYDVKM. This CDR3 has 13 residues. CDR3 sequence reads: CASSLSFLNTQYF. Here the CDR3 DNA reads TGTGCCAGCAGTTTATCGTTCTTAAATACGCAGTATTTT.

This clonotype was found a few times. The chain links TRBV27 to TRBJ1-6; TRBD1 is a possible D gene (6 bases). With 5 bases removed from V and 3 bases from J, the gap between germline ends came to 11 bases. The germline CDR1 and CDR2 sequences are MNHEY and SMNVEV (reference sequence). CDR3 length equals 15 residues. The CDR3 DNA sequence: TGTGCCAGCAGTACCGGACAGTACTATAATTCACCCCTCCACTTT. Its translation is CASSTGQYYNSPLHF.